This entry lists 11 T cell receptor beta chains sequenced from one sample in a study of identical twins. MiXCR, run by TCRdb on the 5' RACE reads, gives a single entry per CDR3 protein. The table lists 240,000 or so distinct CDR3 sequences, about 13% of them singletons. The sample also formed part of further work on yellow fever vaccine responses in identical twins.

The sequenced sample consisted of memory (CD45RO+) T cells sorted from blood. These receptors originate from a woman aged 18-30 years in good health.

For the CDR3, the DNA is TGCGCCAGCAGCCAAGCACTAGCGGGGGCCTACAATGAGCAGTTCTTC. Its protein is CASSQALAGAYNEQFF. The chain is built from TRBV4-3 and TRBJ2-1; 11 nucleotides align to TRBD2. The ends lost 1 base at V and 2 bases at J; junction bases unmatched: 1. Germline CDR1 reads LGHNA; CDR2 reads YSLEER. This CDR3 spans 16 amino acids.

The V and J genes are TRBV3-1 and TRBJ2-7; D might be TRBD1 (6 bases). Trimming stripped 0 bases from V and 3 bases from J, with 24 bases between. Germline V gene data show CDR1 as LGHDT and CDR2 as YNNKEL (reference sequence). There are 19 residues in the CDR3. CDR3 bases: TGTGCCAGCAGCCAAGATCTCCCGTTAGGGTCAGGGGATCTCTACGAGCAGTACTTC. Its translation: CASSQDLPLGSGDLYEQYF.

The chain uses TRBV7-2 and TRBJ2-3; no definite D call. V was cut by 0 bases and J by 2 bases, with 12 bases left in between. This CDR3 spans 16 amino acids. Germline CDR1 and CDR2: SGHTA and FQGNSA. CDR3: CASSLAAGPNTDTQYF. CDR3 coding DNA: TGTGCCAGCAGCTTAGCCGCCGGGCCAAACACAGATACGCAGTATTTT.

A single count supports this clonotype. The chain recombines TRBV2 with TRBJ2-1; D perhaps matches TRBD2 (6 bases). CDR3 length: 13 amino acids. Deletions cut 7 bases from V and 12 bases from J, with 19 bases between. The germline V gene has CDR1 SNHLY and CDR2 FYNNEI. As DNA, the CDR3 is TGTGCCAGCACGGTGCAGGGCGGGACGGGGCAGTTCTTC. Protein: CASTVQGGTGQFF.

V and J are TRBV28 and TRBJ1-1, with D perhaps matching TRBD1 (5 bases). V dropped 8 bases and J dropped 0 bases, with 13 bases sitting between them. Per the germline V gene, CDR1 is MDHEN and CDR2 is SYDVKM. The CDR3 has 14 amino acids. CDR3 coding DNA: TGTGCCAGCGCCCCAGGGAGTCTGAACACTGAAGCTTTCTTT. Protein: CASAPGSLNTEAFF.

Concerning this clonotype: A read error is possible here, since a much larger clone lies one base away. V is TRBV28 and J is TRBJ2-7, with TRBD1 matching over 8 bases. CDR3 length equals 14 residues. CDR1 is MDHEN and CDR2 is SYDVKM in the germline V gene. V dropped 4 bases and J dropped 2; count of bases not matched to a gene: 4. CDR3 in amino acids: CASSSVTGAYEQYF. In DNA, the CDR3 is TGTGCCAGCAGTTCCGTGACAGGGGCCTACGAGCAGTACTTC. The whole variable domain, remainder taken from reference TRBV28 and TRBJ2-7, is DVKVTQSSRYLVKRTGEKVFLECVQDMDHENMFWYRQDPGLGLRLIYFSYDVKMKEKGDIPEGYSVSREKKERFSLILESASTNQTSMYLCASSSVTGAYEQYFGPGTRLTVT.

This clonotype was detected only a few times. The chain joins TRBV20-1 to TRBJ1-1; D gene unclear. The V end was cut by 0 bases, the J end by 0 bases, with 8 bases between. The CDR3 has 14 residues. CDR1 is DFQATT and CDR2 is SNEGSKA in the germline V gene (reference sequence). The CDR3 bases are TGCAGTGCTAGAGATGTAGAATTGAACACTGAAGCTTTCTTT. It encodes CSARDVELNTEAFF.

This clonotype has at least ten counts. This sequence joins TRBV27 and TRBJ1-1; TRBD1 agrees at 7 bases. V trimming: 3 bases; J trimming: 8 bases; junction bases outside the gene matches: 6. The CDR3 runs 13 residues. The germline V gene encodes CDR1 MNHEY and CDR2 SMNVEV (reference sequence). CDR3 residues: CASSFGRRGEAFF. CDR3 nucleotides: TGTGCCAGCAGTTTCGGGCGCAGGGGGGAAGCTTTCTTT.

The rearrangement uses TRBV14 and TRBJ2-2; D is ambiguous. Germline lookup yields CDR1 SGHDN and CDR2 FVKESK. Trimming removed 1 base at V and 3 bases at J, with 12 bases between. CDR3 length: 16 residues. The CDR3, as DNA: TGTGCCAGCAGCCAAGGCCCTAGGACGGACACCGGGGAGCTGTTTTTT. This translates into CASSQGPRTDTGELFF.

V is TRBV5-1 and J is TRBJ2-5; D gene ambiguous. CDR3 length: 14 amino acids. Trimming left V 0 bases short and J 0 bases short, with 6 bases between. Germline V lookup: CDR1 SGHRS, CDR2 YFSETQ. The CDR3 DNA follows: TGCGCCAGCAGCTTGGTACCGGACCAAGAGACCCAGTACTTC. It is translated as CASSLVPDQETQYF.

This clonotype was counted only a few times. The CDR3 here is CASSLGTSGSWADNEQFF. CDR3 nucleotide sequence: TGCGCCAGCAGCCTTGGGACTAGCGGGAGTTGGGCGGACAATGAGCAGTTCTTC. The chain combines TRBV4-3 with TRBJ2-1; 14 bases line up with TRBD2. J gave up 5 bases and V 4 bases, and 10 bases lay outside the gene matches. The CDR3 is made up of 18 amino acids. The germline V gene encodes CDR1 LGHNA and CDR2 YSLEER.